Shown below are 15 T cell receptor beta chains from a single sample sequenced in a study of CD8 T cells in Susac syndrome. With random hexamers, reverse transcription was performed on about 0.5 to 1 ug of RNA. TCRdb itself ran the immunoSEQ multiplex PCR reads through MiXCR, one entry per CDR3 protein. The sample records about 430,000 distinct CDR3 sequences, more than 80% being singletons. Sequenced: CD8+ T cells from PBMCs. These receptors all stem from a human donor with multiple sclerosis.

This clonotype was counted a single time. The DNA for the CDR3 is TGCAGCGCCACCCGTAACTGGCACCGGGACCACAATGAGCAGTTCTTC. Translation: CSATRNWHRDHNEQFF. V and J are TRBV29-1 and TRBJ2-1, with D tentatively TRBD1 or TRBD2 (5 bases each). Germline V gene data show CDR1 as SQVTM and CDR2 as ANQGSEA. The CDR3 is 16 amino acids. V was pared by 7 bases and J by 5 bases, with 24 bases between.

This chain links TRBV7-9 with TRBJ1-1, with D possibly being TRBD1 (5 bases). This CDR3 region has 17 residues. The V and J ends lost 1 base and 4 bases respectively, with 19 bases between them. Germline V CDR1 and CDR2: SEHNR, FQNEAQ (reference sequence). CDR3 coding DNA: TGTGCCAGCAGCTTAGGGTTAGCCGGGACGATGGGCACTGAAGCTTTCTTT. This codes for CASSLGLAGTMGTEAFF.

The V and J genes are TRBV6-5 and TRBJ2-7; D not certain. V was clipped by 0 bases and J by 2 bases, with 11 bases between them. CDR1 is MNHEY and CDR2 is SVGAGI in the germline V gene. The CDR3 spans 15 residues. For the CDR3, the DNA is TGTGCCAGCAGTTACTCACCCGGGTCTCCCTACGAGCAGTACTTC. This codes for CASSYSPGSPYEQYF.

This chain connects TRBV27 to TRBJ1-3; the D is unclear. V dropped 5 bases and J dropped 4 bases, with 15 bases sitting between them. CDR1 and CDR2 from the germline V gene are MNHEY and SMNVEV (reference sequence). There are 15 residues in the CDR3. The CDR3 DNA follows: TGTGCCAGCAGTCCCACCTTTTTCAGGGGAAACACCATATATTTT. This sequence encodes CASSPTFFRGNTIYF.

This chain joins TRBV5-4 and TRBJ1-1; TRBD1 aligns across 9 bases. Germline-derived CDR1 and CDR2 are SGHNT and YYREEE (reference sequence). The V gene end was trimmed by 5 bases and the J gene end by 3 bases; junction bases not matched to a gene: 14. This CDR3 contains 17 residues. The CDR3 region is CASRDDPGQGHDTEAFF. The CDR3 DNA sequence: TGTGCCAGCAGGGATGACCCGGGACAGGGTCATGACACTGAAGCTTTCTTT.

This sequence joins TRBV27 and TRBJ2-1; D remains ambiguous. This CDR3 comprises 14 residues. CDR1 MNHEY and CDR2 SMNVEV come from the germline V gene (reference sequence). V was pared by 2 bases and J by 2 bases, with 7 bases between. In DNA form, the CDR3 reads TGTGCCAGCAGTTTAAGGGCAGCCTACAATGAGCAGTTCTTC. Its protein is CASSLRAAYNEQFF.

The chain employs TRBV7-2 and TRBJ1-1; no definite D call. CDR1 is SGHTA and CDR2 is FQGNSA in the germline V gene. V shed 3 bases and J shed 6 bases, with 14 bases lying between them. The CDR3 totals 14 residues. The CDR3 protein is CASSFRTAGPEAFF. In DNA form, the CDR3 reads TGTGCCAGCAGCTTCCGGACGGCTGGGCCTGAAGCTTTCTTT.

The chain employs TRBV28 and TRBJ1-1; D is unresolved. The V gene lost 7 bases and the J gene lost 0 bases, with 18 bases spanning the gap. This CDR3 spans 16 amino acids. The germline V gene has CDR1 MDHEN and CDR2 SYDVKM. CDR3 protein: CASTPLSRDLNTEAFF. The CDR3 region has the DNA TGTGCCAGCACCCCTCTCTCCCGGGATTTGAACACTGAAGCTTTCTTT.

The V call is TRBV20-1, the J call TRBJ2-1; tentatively, D is TRBD2 (6 bases). The CDR3 totals 14 residues. CDR1 is DFQATT and CDR2 is SNEGSKA in the germline V gene (reference sequence). With 6 bases removed from V and 9 bases from J, the gap between germline ends came to 21 bases. CDR3: CSAISSTGSSEQFF. CDR3 sequence (DNA): TGCAGTGCCATATCATCGACCGGGAGCTCTGAGCAGTTCTTC.

The V and J genes are TRBV5-4 and TRBJ2-3, with 14 bases fitting TRBD2. The J segment lost 6 bases and the V segment lost 4 bases, leaving 7 bases of the junction unmatched. In germline, CDR1 is SGHNT, CDR2 YYREEE (reference sequence). The CDR3 has 16 residues. In DNA form, the CDR3 reads TGTGCCAGCAGCCGCGGACTAGCGGGGGGCGGTGATACGCAGTATTTT. This gives the protein CASSRGLAGGGDTQYF.

This clonotype occurred once. The chain recombines TRBV20-1 with TRBJ2-1, with 7 bases lining up with TRBD2. The CDR3 is 12 amino acids. J lost 5 bases, V lost 5 bases, and 3 bases had no gene match. Germline V gene lookup returns CDR1 DFQATT and CDR2 SNEGSKA (reference sequence). The CDR3 DNA reads TGCAGTGCTGATCTAGCGGACAATGAGCAGTTCTTC. It is translated as CSADLADNEQFF.

The chain combines TRBV6-6 with TRBJ1-1, with D unresolved. This CDR3 has 13 residues. V lost 7 bases to trimming and J lost 7 bases, with 16 bases between them. Germline CDR1 and CDR2: MNHNY and SVGAGI (reference sequence). CDR3 protein: CASTVPGMGEAFF. The CDR3 nucleotides are TGTGCCAGCACCGTACCGGGGATGGGTGAAGCTTTCTTT.

The chain has TRBV15 and TRBJ2-2; D uncertain. Germline V gene data show CDR1 as LNHNV and CDR2 as YYDKDF (reference sequence). The ends were cut back, 5 bases at V and 7 bases at J, with 11 bases in the middle. This CDR3 has 13 amino acids. The CDR3 region has the DNA TGTGCCACCAGCCTTATCCTCGGCGGGGAGCTGTTTTTT. Protein product: CATSLILGGELFF. Filled out from reference TRBV15 and TRBJ2-2, the complete variable domain reads DAMVIQNPRYQVTQFGKPVTLSCSQTLNHNVMYWYQQKSSQAPKLLFHYYDKDFNNEADTPDNFQSRRPNTSFCFLDIRSPGLGDTAMYLCATSLILGGELFFGEGSRLTVL.

This clonotype was detected only once. The rearrangement uses TRBV7-9 and TRBJ1-3; TRBD1 agrees at 8 bases. The CDR3 extends over 13 amino acids. CDR1 and CDR2 from the germline V gene are SEHNR and FQNEAQ (reference sequence). Trimming at V came to 6 bases and at J to 7 bases, leaving 5 bases not matched to a gene. The chain's CDR3 is CASRYQGANTIYF. The CDR3 DNA is TGTGCCAGCAGGTACCAGGGGGCGAACACCATATATTTT.

The chain has TRBV11-2 and TRBJ2-2; 10 nucleotides match TRBD2. From germline, CDR1 is SGHAT and CDR2 FQNNGV. The CDR3 extends over 16 amino acids. V lost 0 bases to trimming and J lost 3 bases; unmatched junction nucleotides: 1. The DNA for the CDR3 is TGTGCCAGCAGCTTAGAAAGCGGGAGGGACACCGGGGAGCTGTTTTTT. Translating gives CASSLESGRDTGELFF.